This T cell receptor (beta chain) comes out of a study of T cell responses to AZD1222 COVID-19 vaccine. Worth noting for this clone: Antigen specificity is unknown.

V was pared by 4 bases and J by 4 bases, with 2 bases of the junction left unmatched. The CDR3 has 14 amino acids. Germline CDR1 is SGHNT and CDR2 is YYREEE (reference sequence). Regarding the study as a whole: Clonal diversity was possibly underestimated, and the donors were mostly white British, with more females. Along spike, vaccine-associated CD4 TCRs were found throughout, with dominance at 160-218 and 743-854. Repertoire sampling happened only post peak T cell response. Targeting of unmutated variant regions was reportedly seen in nearly half of spike-specific TCRs.

Generated by immunoSEQ multiplex PCR, the TCRdb table keeps only in-frame clones and is missing some. Here the sample spans about 110,000 clones, more than 90% being singletons. V and J are TRBV5-4 and TRBJ2-1; 10 bases map to TRBD2. The source is an adult who received the AZD1222 COVID-19 vaccine. The source was peripheral blood, collected 28 days after the second AZD1222 dose. DNA for the CDR3: TGTGCCAGCAGCCCTAGCGGGGGTTACAATGAGCAGTTCTTC. This encodes CASSPSGGYNEQFF. Drawing the rest from reference TRBV5-4 and TRBJ2-1, the complete variable domain is ETGVTQSPTHLIKTRGQQVTLRCSSQSGHNTVSWYQQALGQGPQFIFQYYREEENGRGNFPPRFSGLQFPNYSSELNVNALELDDSALYLCASSPSGGYNEQFFGPGTRLTVL.